These 23 T cell receptor beta chains were sequenced from one sample in a study of cytomegalovirus exposure and HLA in healthy donors. Amplification used 60 Vbeta primers and 13 Jbeta primers. The method was immunoSEQ multiplex PCR; TCRdb's version includes in-frame clones alone and lacks a portion of them. The repertoire has about 170,000 clones, 73% of them found once; the top ten carry about 5.4%. The sample comprised PBMCs. These receptors came from a woman under 30 in good health and CMV-seropositive.

The chain recombines TRBV7-2 with TRBJ2-1, with 11 bases matching TRBD2. Losses at the gene ends were 2 bases for V and 9 bases for J; bases not matched to a gene: 6. CDR3 length equals 15 residues. CDR1 is SGHTA and CDR2 is FQGNSA in the germline V gene. In DNA, the CDR3 is TGTGCCAGCAGCTTAACTACTAGCGGGGGTGGTGAGCAGTTCTTC. Its protein product is CASSLTTSGGGEQFF. Filled out from reference TRBV7-2 and TRBJ2-1, the complete variable domain reads GAGVSQSPSNKVTEKGKDVELRCDPISGHTALYWYRQSLGQGLEFLIYFQGNSAPDKSGLPSDRFSAERTGGSVSTLTIQRTQQEDSAVYLCASSLTTSGGGEQFFGPGTRLTVL.

The J gene is TRBJ2-7, the V gene TRBV19; 8 bases map to TRBD1. This CDR3 region has 14 residues. Trimming removed 5 bases from V and 6 bases from J; junction bases left unmatched: 9. Looked up from germline, CDR1 is LNHDA and CDR2 is SQIVND (reference sequence). The CDR3 spells CASSPGQGPREQYF. In nucleotides, the CDR3 is TGTGCCAGTAGTCCCGGACAGGGTCCCCGCGAGCAGTACTTC.

This CDR3 is CAWSVRGVYEQYF. CDR3 sequence (DNA): TGTGCCTGGAGTGTACGAGGAGTCTACGAGCAGTACTTC. The J gene is TRBJ2-7, the V gene TRBV30; D remains unclear. In germline, CDR1 is GTSNPN, CDR2 SVGIG (reference sequence). The CDR3 has 13 residues. V gave up 0 bases and J gave up 3 bases, with 9 bases separating them.

This clone was seen only a few times. The genes are TRBV27 and TRBJ2-7; 11 positions agree with TRBD2. Germline CDR1 reads MNHEY; CDR2 reads SMNVEV (reference sequence). This CDR3 has 14 residues. J lost 5 bases, V lost 5 bases, and 5 bases had no gene match. The DNA of the CDR3 is TGTGCCAGCAGTGCGACTAGCGGGGTCGACGAGCAGTACTTC. It translates to CASSATSGVDEQYF.

In the case of this clone: A much larger clone lies one base from this, so it may be a read error. V is TRBV5-8 and J is TRBJ2-2; 9 bases match TRBD1. This CDR3 contains 14 residues. In germline, CDR1 is SGHTS, CDR2 YDEGEE. The ends lost 5 bases at V and 3 bases at J; junction bases unmatched: 2. The CDR3 sequence: CASSWTGDTGELFF. CDR3 in DNA: TGTGCCAGCAGTTGGACAGGGGACACCGGGGAGCTGTTTTTT.

This clone appeared a few times. The chain combines TRBV13 with TRBJ1-6; 7 bases align to TRBD1. J gave up 7 bases and V 5 bases, and 11 bases lay outside the gene matches. The length of the CDR3 is 16 residues. Germline assignment: CDR1 PRHDT and CDR2 FYEKMQ (reference sequence). CDR3 in DNA: TGTGCCAGCAGCCTCCAGGGGGTCCTGCAAAATTCACCCCTCCACTTT. It is translated as CASSLQGVLQNSPLHF.

The chain uses TRBV5-6 and TRBJ2-7, with 11 bases matching TRBD1. The CDR3 sequence is 17 residues long. CDR1 and CDR2 (germline): SGHDT, YYEEEE. The V segment lost 4 bases and the J segment 0 bases; nucleotides outside the gene matches: 9. The CDR3 DNA reads TGTGCCAGCAGCGCAGGACAGGGGGCCGATTTCTCCTACGAGCAGTACTTC. Protein sequence: CASSAGQGADFSYEQYF.

The rearrangement links TRBV6-1 to TRBJ2-1; TRBD2 agrees at 12 bases. From germline, CDR1 is MNHNS and CDR2 SASEGT. The CDR3 consists of 15 residues. V trimming: 5 bases; J trimming: 9 bases; junction bases outside the gene matches: 8. The DNA for the CDR3 is TGTGCCAGCAGTTTCCGGCTAGCGGGGGGGTTTGAGCAGTTCTTC. Translated: CASSFRLAGGFEQFF.

The chain recombines TRBV7-3 with TRBJ2-3; 7 nucleotides match TRBD2. The germline V gene has CDR1 SGHTA and CDR2 FQGTGA. J was trimmed by 4 bases and V by 2 bases; bases with no gene match: 0. The CDR3 has 13 amino acids. CDR3 sequence reads: CASSLAGADTQYF. The CDR3 nucleotides read TGTGCCAGCAGCTTAGCGGGGGCAGATACGCAGTATTTT.

The CDR3 loop is CAILTIPTGEGTEAFF. In DNA form, the CDR3 reads TGTGCCATTCTAACAATCCCGACAGGGGAGGGAACTGAAGCTTTCTTT. This chain links TRBV10-3 with TRBJ1-1; 8 nucleotides line up with TRBD1. Germline values: CDR1 ENHRY, CDR2 SYGVKD. Losses at the gene ends were 9 bases for V and 5 bases for J; bases not matched to a gene: 17. The CDR3 is 16 residues long.

The chain couples TRBV6-4 to TRBJ2-3; 8 nucleotides agree with TRBD2. Germline V gives CDR1 MRHNA, CDR2 SNTAGT. Trimming cost V 4 bases and J 5 bases; bases outside gene matches: 11. CDR3 length equals 16 residues. The CDR3 region is CASSVNSGGGRDTQYF. In DNA form, the CDR3 reads TGTGCCAGCAGTGTGAATTCTGGCGGGGGGAGAGATACGCAGTATTTT.

V gene TRBV7-9 combines with J gene TRBJ2-1; TRBD1 matches 9 bases. The germline gives CDR1 SEHNR, CDR2 FQNEAQ (reference sequence). The CDR3 contains 18 residues. V trimming: 1 base; J trimming: 6 bases; junction bases outside the gene matches: 13. The CDR3 reads CASSLDRNRGRGINEQFF. In nucleotides, the CDR3 is TGTGCCAGCAGCTTAGACCGTAACAGGGGGCGAGGGATCAATGAGCAGTTCTTC.

The chain employs TRBV7-9 and TRBJ2-5; D gene unclear. The CDR3 has 14 residues. CDR1 and CDR2 from the germline V gene are SEHNR and FQNEAQ (reference sequence). V dropped 1 base and J dropped 3 bases, with 9 bases sitting between them. CDR3 protein: CASSLVDGEETQYF. Written as DNA, the CDR3 is TGTGCCAGCAGCTTAGTTGACGGAGAAGAGACCCAGTACTTC.

This chain connects TRBV10-3 to TRBJ1-1, with 9 positions matching TRBD1. The CDR3 has 12 residues. CDR1 is ENHRY and CDR2 is SYGVKD in the germline V gene. With 4 bases clipped from V and 11 bases from J, the junction kept 5 bases outside the gene matches. Here the CDR3 DNA reads TGTGCCATCAGTGGGACAGGGGTTGATGCTTTCTTT. The encoded protein is CAISGTGVDAFF.

CDR3: CASSSVGGTQYF. The CDR3 DNA sequence: TGTGCCAGCAGCTCAGTCGGGGGTACGCAGTATTTT. J is TRBJ2-3 and V is TRBV7-2; D is possibly TRBD2 (6 bases). V was clipped by 4 bases and J by 8 bases, with 10 bases between them. Germline CDR1 SGHTA, CDR2 FQGNSA. The CDR3 contains 12 residues.

The V call is TRBV7-2, the J call TRBJ2-3; 7 bases are a match to TRBD2. The CDR3 sequence is 12 residues long. Losses at the gene ends were 2 bases for V and 11 bases for J; bases not matched to a gene: 4. Germline V gene lookup returns CDR1 SGHTA and CDR2 FQGNSA. Here the CDR3 reads CASSLSGDGQYF. The CDR3 DNA sequence: TGTGCCAGCAGCTTAAGCGGGGATGGGCAGTATTTT.

The chain employs TRBV28 and TRBJ1-1; D gene unclear. The germline gives CDR1 MDHEN, CDR2 SYDVKM. V was clipped by 6 bases and J by 7 bases, with 12 bases between them. CDR3 length: 12 amino acids. CDR3: CASRRGSVEAFF. The CDR3 DNA reads as TGTGCCAGCAGGAGAGGGTCTGTTGAAGCTTTCTTT.

The genes are TRBV6-5 and TRBJ1-3; D is uncertain. V shed 0 bases and J shed 4 bases, with 13 bases lying between them. Germline V gene lookup returns CDR1 MNHEY and CDR2 SVGAGI. CDR3 length: 16 amino acids. In nucleotides, the CDR3 is TGTGCCAGCAGTTACTCTCGGGGATCGAGGGGAAACACCATATATTTT. Translated, it gives CASSYSRGSRGNTIYF.

The chain recombines TRBV7-2 with TRBJ2-5, with 8 bases identical to TRBD2. The CDR3 spans 16 residues. Germline lookup yields CDR1 SGHTA and CDR2 FQGNSA. After removal of 2 bases from V and 5 bases from J, the junction contained 10 bases not matched to a gene. The CDR3 sequence: CASSLITGGAVETQYF. The DNA of the CDR3 is TGTGCCAGCAGCTTAATAACGGGGGGGGCGGTGGAGACCCAGTACTTC.

The rearrangement joins TRBV7-2 to TRBJ2-3, with TRBD2 as a possible D gene (5 bases). The CDR3 length is 15 residues. Germline CDR1 and CDR2: SGHTA and FQGNSA. Trimming left V 1 base short and J 0 bases short, with 8 bases between. In DNA, the CDR3 is TGTGCCAGCAGCTTAGAGCGCGGGAGCACAGATACGCAGTATTTT. Protein product: CASSLERGSTDTQYF.

The chain is built from TRBV4-2 and TRBJ1-2, with D tentatively TRBD1 (5 bases). CDR1 is LGHNA and CDR2 is YNFKEQ in the germline V gene. The CDR3 has 16 residues. V lost 0 bases and J 1 base, leaving 12 bases between the germline ends. Here the CDR3 DNA reads TGTGCCAGCAGCCAAGATCCAGGACACCTTAACTATGGCTACACCTTC. It yields the protein CASSQDPGHLNYGYTF.

The chain combines TRBV4-3 with TRBJ1-1; tentatively, D is TRBD1 (6 bases). With 5 bases removed from V and 3 bases from J, the gap between germline ends came to 16 bases. The germline V gene encodes CDR1 LGHNA and CDR2 YSLEER. The CDR3 loop spans 15 amino acids. The chain's CDR3 is CASSGVAGVHTEAFF. In nucleotides, the CDR3 is TGCGCCAGCAGCGGGGTAGCAGGGGTTCACACTGAAGCTTTCTTT.

This rearrangement joins TRBV7-2 to TRBJ2-5; 15 bases align to TRBD2. The germline CDR1 and CDR2 sequences are SGHTA and FQGNSA. The CDR3 is 16 amino acids. Trimming cost V 5 bases and J 5 bases; bases outside gene matches: 6. CDR3 sequence: CASSRTSGGAVETQYF. Here the CDR3 DNA reads TGTGCCAGCAGCCGGACTAGCGGGGGGGCAGTGGAGACCCAGTACTTC.